This TCR beta chain was captured in a study of CD8 T cells in Susac syndrome. As for this clonotype: Its antigen is undetermined.

The authors sequenced TCR beta from blood CD8+ and CD4+ T cells. Regarding the study as a whole: CD8+ clones in Susac expanded most in TEMRA cells and active patients. Approximately 16 Susac-specific public clones were found in total CD8+ repertoires and roughly 5 in CD8+ TEMRA repertoires. An acknowledgment was made by the study that its TCR sequencing and HLA analysis involved relatively few individuals.

An input of roughly 0.5 to 1 ug of RNA was subjected to reverse transcription using random hexamers. One entry per CDR3 protein, called by TCRdb with MiXCR from the immunoSEQ multiplex PCR reads. This table has about 140,000 distinct CDR3 sequences, around 93% appearing once. The CDR3 runs to 14 residues. Germline V gene sequence: CDR1 SGHDN, CDR2 FVKESK. With 2 bases removed from V and 2 bases from J, the gap between germline ends came to 8 bases. The specimen sequenced was CD8+ T cells from PBMCs. The gene calls are TRBV14 and TRBJ2-3, with D possibly TRBD1 on 6 matching bases. This clonotype was sampled from a human donor with Susac syndrome. For the CDR3, the DNA is TGTGCCAGCAGCCAACAGGGGATCACAGATACGCAGTATTTT. This translates into CASSQQGITDTQYF.